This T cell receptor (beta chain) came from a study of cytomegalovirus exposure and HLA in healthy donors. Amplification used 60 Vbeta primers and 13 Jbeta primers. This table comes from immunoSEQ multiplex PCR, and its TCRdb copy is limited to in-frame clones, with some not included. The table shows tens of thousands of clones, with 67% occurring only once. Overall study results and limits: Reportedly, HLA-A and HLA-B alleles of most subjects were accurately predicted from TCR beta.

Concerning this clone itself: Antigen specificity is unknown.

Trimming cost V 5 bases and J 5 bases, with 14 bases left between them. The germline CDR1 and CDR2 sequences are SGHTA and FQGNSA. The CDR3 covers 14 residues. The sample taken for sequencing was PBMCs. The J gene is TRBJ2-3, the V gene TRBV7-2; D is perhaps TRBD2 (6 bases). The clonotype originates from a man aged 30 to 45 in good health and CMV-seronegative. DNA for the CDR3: TGTGCCAGCAGCCCCAGCGGGCCCGGAGATACGCAGTATTTT. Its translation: CASSPSGPGDTQYF. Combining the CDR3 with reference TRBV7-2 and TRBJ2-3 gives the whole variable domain GAGVSQSPSNKVTEKGKDVELRCDPISGHTALYWYRQSLGQGLEFLIYFQGNSAPDKSGLPSDRFSAERTGGSVSTLTIQRTQQEDSAVYLCASSPSGPGDTQYFGPGTRLTVL.